This T cell receptor (beta chain) stems from a study of T cell responses to AZD1222 COVID-19 vaccine. The assay was immunoSEQ multiplex PCR, and TCRdb's table has in-frame clones only and misses some. This sample carries about 110,000 clones, 85% to 90% of them seen once, and the ten largest clones take 35% to 45%. Trimming took 0 bases from V and 7 from J, leaving 13 bases between them. The germline V gene has CDR1 LNHNV and CDR2 YYDKDF (reference sequence). The CDR3 is 15 residues long. The clonotype originates from an adult who received the AZD1222 COVID-19 vaccine. Specimen: peripheral blood, collected 28 days after the second AZD1222 dose. This rearrangement joins TRBV15 to TRBJ2-1; TRBD1 might be the D (5 bases). The CDR3 here is CATSRDIRGWNEQFF. CDR3 coding DNA: TGTGCCACCAGCAGAGATATTAGGGGCTGGAATGAGCAGTTCTTC.